This T cell receptor beta chain emerged from a study of T cells in Graves' hyperthyroidism and ophthalmopathy. Each ophthalmopathy patient scored at least 3 on the Clinical Activity Score and at least 4 on NOSPECS grade, with duration under 3 months. As for this clonotype: Its antigen is not known.

The CDR3 length is 16 residues. V shed 5 bases, J shed 0 bases, and the junction held 7 bases outside the gene matches. In germline, CDR1 is LNHDA, CDR2 SQIVND (reference sequence). Regarding the study as a whole: Ophthalmopathy was told apart from stable hyperthyroidism by a 13 V-J model.

TCR beta CDR3 regions were amplified from RNA. RT-PCR in the first round (using the HTBI primer set) targeted the TCR CDR3. TCRdb analysed the multiplex PCR reads with MiXCR anew, one entry per CDR3 protein. The table has 530,000 or so distinct CDR3 sequences, approximately 25% seen once. The sequencing input was blood. The TCR was taken from a woman in her twenties or thirties with Graves' ophthalmopathy. The chain is built from TRBV19 and TRBJ2-4, with 7 positions matching TRBD1. The CDR3 sequence is CASSVGQERAKNIQYF. The CDR3 region has the DNA TGTGCCAGTAGTGTTGGACAGGAAAGAGCCAAAAACATTCAGTACTTC.